Each of the 17 T cell receptor beta chains below was sequenced from the same sample in a study of blood T cell repertoires in COVID-19. This table comes from immunoSEQ multiplex PCR, and its TCRdb copy is limited to in-frame clones, with some not included. This table has 430,000 or so clones, 88% appearing once. Input material: PBMCs or T cells enriched from blood (not recorded which). These receptors all stem from a woman in her 40s who had recovered from COVID-19.

V usage is TRBV7-2 and J usage is TRBJ2-1; 9 nucleotides align to TRBD2. The junction had 9 bases not matched to a gene; V was cut back by 2 bases and J by 10 bases. The CDR3 is 15 residues long. CDR1 is SGHTA, CDR2 FQGNSA, per germline. CDR3 sequence reads: CASSLREREVEEQFF. As DNA, the CDR3 is TGTGCCAGCAGCTTAAGGGAGCGGGAGGTCGAAGAGCAGTTCTTC.

V is TRBV11-3 and J is TRBJ2-7; a weak D match, TRBD2 (5 bases). Germline assignment: CDR1 SGHNT and CDR2 YENEEA. There are 13 residues in the CDR3. Trimming shortened V by 5 bases and J by 5 bases, and 13 bases separated the two germline ends. CDR3 sequence reads: CASSNDREHEQYF. CDR3 in DNA: TGTGCCAGCAGCAACGACCGGGAACACGAGCAGTACTTC.

V gene TRBV18 combines with J gene TRBJ1-2; D remains ambiguous. The CDR3 is 14 residues long. V was trimmed by 3 bases and J by 5 bases, leaving 13 bases between them. Germline CDR1 reads KGHSH; CDR2 reads LQKENI. CDR3 protein: CASSPELGAYGYTF. The CDR3 bases are TGTGCCAGCTCACCGGAGCTGGGAGCATATGGCTACACCTTC.

This clone showed up many times. The chain joins TRBV15 to TRBJ2-1; 12 nucleotides line up with TRBD1. Germline V lookup: CDR1 LNHNV, CDR2 YYDKDF (reference sequence). The J segment lost 8 bases and the V segment lost 2 bases, leaving 7 bases of the junction unmatched. This CDR3 spans 16 amino acids. The CDR3 DNA reads TGTGCCACCAGCAGATACCGGGACAGGGGGCTCGATGAGCAGTTCTTC. Its protein is CATSRYRDRGLDEQFF.

V is TRBV5-4 and J is TRBJ1-1; D gene unclear. CDR3 length equals 14 residues. Trimming took 4 bases from V and 1 from J, leaving 11 bases between them. The germline gives CDR1 SGHNT, CDR2 YYREEE (reference sequence). CDR3 region: CASSPPNGNTEAFF. The DNA for the CDR3 is TGTGCCAGCAGCCCACCTAATGGGAACACTGAAGCTTTCTTT. Drawing the rest from reference TRBV5-4 and TRBJ1-1, the complete variable domain is ETGVTQSPTHLIKTRGQQVTLRCSSQSGHNTVSWYQQALGQGPQFIFQYYREEENGRGNFPPRFSGLQFPNYSSELNVNALELDDSALYLCASSPPNGNTEAFFGQGTRLTVV.

The V call is TRBV10-2, the J call TRBJ2-1, with D unclear. CDR1 and CDR2 (germline): WSHSY, SAAADI. This CDR3 region has 15 residues. V lost 5 bases, J lost 0 bases, and 11 bases lay in between. CDR3 nucleotide sequence: TGCGCCAGCAGTAGCGTCATGAGCTCCTACAATGAGCAGTTCTTC. It specifies CASSSVMSSYNEQFF.

The V gene is TRBV15, the J gene TRBJ2-7; tentative D call: TRBD1 (6 bases). From germline, CDR1 is LNHNV and CDR2 YYDKDF (reference sequence). CDR3 length equals 17 residues. Trimming stripped 0 bases from V and 0 bases from J, with 15 bases between. The CDR3: CATSRDGWGQNSYEQYF. The DNA for the CDR3 is TGTGCCACCAGCAGAGATGGATGGGGGCAGAACTCCTACGAGCAGTACTTC.

The chain is built from TRBV11-2 and TRBJ2-7, with 9 bases aligning to TRBD1. The CDR3 sequence is 15 residues long. Looked up from germline, CDR1 is SGHAT and CDR2 is FQNNGV. The V and J ends lost 5 bases and 2 bases, in that order; junction bases with no gene match: 7. The CDR3 protein is CASSPDRDRAYEQYF. The CDR3 DNA sequence: TGTGCCAGCAGCCCTGACCGGGACAGGGCCTACGAGCAGTACTTC.

V usage is TRBV24-1 and J usage is TRBJ2-2, with TRBD2 matching 12 bases. The V gene end was trimmed by 6 bases and the J gene end by 3 bases; junction bases not matched to a gene: 1. Germline-derived CDR1 and CDR2 are KGHDR and SFDVKD. The CDR3 contains 15 residues. This chain's CDR3 is CATSPSGRDTGELFF. CDR3 DNA: TGTGCCACCAGTCCTAGCGGGAGGGACACCGGGGAGCTGTTTTTT.

This clone was observed once. This chain links TRBV11-2 with TRBJ1-6, with TRBD1 matching over 10 bases. Germline trimming cut 7 bases from V and 6 bases from J; bases unmatched to any gene: 9. The CDR3 is 16 residues long. CDR1 is SGHAT and CDR2 is FQNNGV in the germline V gene. The CDR3 coding sequence is TGTGCCAGCACCAGATCCGGGACAGGGGTTAATTCACCCCTCCACTTT. Translated, it gives CASTRSGTGVNSPLHF.

The CDR3 bases are TGTGCCAGCAGCTTAGCCCGGACAGGGGACATGCCCCAGCATTTT. This encodes CASSLARTGDMPQHF. V is TRBV7-8 and J is TRBJ1-5, with 9 nucleotides matching TRBD1. The germline CDR1 and CDR2 sequences are SGHVS and FQNEAQ. CDR3 length equals 15 residues. The V gene end was trimmed by 0 bases and the J gene end by 9 bases; junction bases not matched to a gene: 6.

The chain combines TRBV7-9 with TRBJ2-2; 7 nucleotides agree with TRBD2. V lost 4 bases to trimming and J lost 6 bases; unmatched junction nucleotides: 17. The germline gives CDR1 SEHNR, CDR2 FQNEAQ (reference sequence). This CDR3 region has 18 residues. CDR3 region: CASSSRLLGGSDPGELFF. In nucleotides, the CDR3 is TGTGCCAGCAGCTCCCGGCTTCTGGGCGGGAGTGATCCCGGGGAGCTGTTTTTT.

This chain connects TRBV19 to TRBJ2-7; tentative D call: TRBD1 (6 bases). V lost 2 bases and J lost 7, with 15 bases in between. Looked up from germline, CDR1 is LNHDA and CDR2 is SQIVND (reference sequence). The CDR3 is 14 residues long. CDR3 sequence (DNA): TGTGCCAGTAGTATACGTCCAGGGGTTTTGGAGCAGTACTTC. Protein sequence: CASSIRPGVLEQYF. The full variable domain, rest sourced from reference TRBV19 and TRBJ2-7, is DGGITQSPKYLFRKEGQNVTLSCEQNLNHDAMYWYRQDPGQGLRLIYYSQIVNDFQKGDIAEGYSVSREKKESFPLTVTSAQKNPTAFYLCASSIRPGVLEQYFGPGTRLTVT.

This clone has more than one count but fewer than ten. V is TRBV3-1 (or the pseudogene TRBV3-2) and J is TRBJ1-6, with D possibly being TRBD1 (6 bases). The CDR3 totals 16 residues. Trimming shortened V by 4 bases and J by 10 bases, and 20 bases separated the two germline ends. Germline-derived CDR1 and CDR2 are LGHDT and YNNKEL (reference sequence). Here the CDR3 reads CASSPSNRARRSPLHF. CDR3 coding DNA: TGTGCCAGCAGCCCCTCCAACAGGGCCAGGCGGTCACCCCTCCACTTT.

The genes are TRBV6-2 or TRBV6-3 and TRBJ2-2, with D possibly TRBD1 on 6 matching bases. The germline gives CDR1 MNHEY, CDR2 SVGEGT. Trimming left V 5 bases short and J 7 bases short, with 23 bases between. CDR3 length: 17 residues. Written as DNA, the CDR3 is TGTGCCAGCAGTCTAAACTTAGGGGGTCGGTTGATCGGGGAGCTGTTTTTT. Amino acids: CASSLNLGGRLIGELFF.

The rearrangement uses TRBV6-5 and TRBJ2-7, with D maybe TRBD1 (6 bases). V was trimmed by 6 bases and J by 4 bases, leaving 19 bases between them. Germline loops: CDR1 MNHEY, CDR2 SVGAGI. The CDR3 length is 15 residues. As DNA, the CDR3 is TGTGCCAGCAGCTTCCGACCTCGTCAGGGGTACGAGCAGTACTTC. Amino acids: CASSFRPRQGYEQYF.

The chain joins TRBV6-2 or TRBV6-3 to TRBJ1-2; no reliable D call. This CDR3 contains 17 residues. Trimming stripped 5 bases from V and 4 bases from J, with 23 bases between. Germline CDR1 reads MNHEY; CDR2 reads SVGEGT. For the CDR3, the DNA is TGTGCCAGCAGTACCGACACTGGAATAGTTTCTCTCTATGGCTACACCTTC. This gives the protein CASSTDTGIVSLYGYTF.